The present T cell receptor (beta chain) was sequenced within a study of CD8+ T cells in alopecia areata. As for the study in general: Treated patients were given 5 to 10 mg oral tofacitinib twice daily. Study-wide findings and caveats: A large proportion of expanded lesional clones were detected persisting in scalp and blood during tofacitinib. Among the top 100, expanded CD8+ clones, as well as scalp clonality, were significantly decreased by tofacitinib.

The CDR3 has 16 residues. Germline assignment: CDR1 SGHDN and CDR2 FVKESK. V gave up 0 bases and J gave up 4 bases, with 15 bases separating them. Treatment denoted: oral pan-JAK inhibitor, 5-10 mg twice daily. There are a few counts of this clone. Antigen unknown. Reverse transcribed after extraction, RNA yielded cDNA as the sequencing template. Method: immunoSEQ multiplex PCR; TCRdb's copy keeps in-frame clones and lacks some. The table has some 98,000 clones, approximately 60% seen once. Specimen: CD8+ T cells sorted from blood, collected at week 4, from a patient treated with tofacitinib. This TCR came from a human donor with alopecia areata. The chain carries TRBV14 and TRBJ1-2; D remains unclear. CDR3 protein: CASSQEFGGMGYGYTF. The DNA of the CDR3 is TGTGCCAGCAGCCAAGAATTCGGAGGGATGGGCTATGGCTACACCTTC.